This T cell receptor beta chain was identified in a study of shared clonotypes between healthy human individuals. Across the study: Per donor, CD8 memory used one plate, CD8 naive used two, CD4 memory used three and CD4 naive used three.

Generated by immunoSEQ multiplex PCR, the TCRdb table keeps only in-frame clones and is missing some. The repertoire holds millions of clones, with more than 85% as singletons. Of note for this clone: Its antigen remains unidentified.

The CDR3 totals 12 residues. The germline V gene encodes CDR1 GTSNPN and CDR2 SVGIG (reference sequence). V dropped 3 bases and J dropped 4 bases, with 10 bases sitting between them. Study outcomes and limitations: Incomplete sequencing of sorted subsets was indicated by rarefaction despite large depth.

As defined, naive CD8 cells were CD45RO-negative and positively selected for CCR7, with terminally differentiated effector memory CD45RA+ cells excluded. The sequence derives from a man aged 18 to 30 in good health. Some clones in this sample may be carry-over from other donors' samples. Sequenced material: naive CD8+ T cells from PBMCs. This chain uses TRBV30 with TRBJ2-7; D gene ambiguous. The CDR3 nucleotides are TGTGCCTGGAGCGGCTCGCGGTACGAGCAGTACTTC. It yields the protein CAWSGSRYEQYF.